Reported below is one T cell receptor beta chain. Its specificity is not known. This sample is drawn from a study of cytomegalovirus exposure and HLA in healthy donors. Sequencing was performed with immunoSEQ multiplex PCR; in TCRdb, only in-frame clones are kept and a portion is missing. The sample includes about 130,000 clones, 75% to 90% of them seen just once. General observations from the study: A few chains tied to CMV proved CMV antigen-specific in vitro. 164 TCR beta chains were listed as cytomegalovirus-associated. Reportedly, diagnosis of cytomegalovirus status by the classifier showed high specificity and sensitivity. In a later analysis, first-cohort TCR clusters were found to tend to co-occur in the approximately 120 validation repertoires.

This clonotype was sampled from a young woman in good health and CMV-seropositive. Sequenced material: PBMCs.

The CDR3 sequence: CASTGTGAYHEKLFF. CDR3 nucleotide sequence: TGTGCCAGCACCGGGACAGGGGCCTACCATGAAAAACTGTTTTTT. The chain links TRBV6-1 to TRBJ1-4; TRBD1 matches at 10 bases. V dropped 7 bases and J dropped 6; count of bases not matched to a gene: 8. CDR1 is MNHNS and CDR2 is SASEGT in the germline V gene. The CDR3 covers 15 residues.